Below, 3 T cell receptor beta chains from the same sample are listed, as sequenced in a study of cytomegalovirus exposure and HLA in healthy donors. Amplification used 60 Vbeta primers and 13 Jbeta primers. Libraries were prepared by immunoSEQ multiplex PCR; TCRdb keeps only in-frame clonotypes and omits some of them. The profile covers over 150,000 clones, with approximately 78% appearing a single time and roughly 8% taken by the ten largest. The sequenced sample was PBMCs. These receptors were obtained from a male donor in good health and CMV-seropositive.

This chain connects TRBV11-2 to TRBJ1-2; D perhaps matches TRBD1 (6 bases). V lost 0 bases to trimming and J lost 5 bases, with 10 bases between them. This CDR3 spans 14 amino acids. The V gene's germline CDR1 is SGHAT and CDR2 FQNNGV. The CDR3 region is CASSLEGAGYGYTF. The CDR3 region has the DNA TGTGCCAGCAGCTTAGAGGGGGCAGGGTATGGCTACACCTTC.

This chain uses TRBV20-1 with TRBJ2-7; a possible D gene is TRBD2 (6 bases). CDR1 is DFQATT and CDR2 is SNEGSKA in the germline V gene (reference sequence). This CDR3 is 11 amino acids long. Trimming cost V 3 bases and J 6 bases, with 9 bases left between them. CDR3 sequence: CSASWGGEQYF. The CDR3 DNA reads TGCAGTGCTAGTTGGGGAGGCGAGCAGTACTTC.

A note on this clone: Other DNA sequences of this sample code for an identical CDR3. The chain recombines TRBV7-9 with TRBJ2-3; D is unresolved. This CDR3 region has 13 residues. CDR1 and CDR2 (germline): SEHNR, FQNEAQ (reference sequence). V lost 4 bases, J lost 1 base, and 6 bases lay in between. As DNA, the CDR3 is TGTGCCAGCAGCTCACGGGGCACAGATACGCAGTATTTT. It specifies CASSSRGTDTQYF.